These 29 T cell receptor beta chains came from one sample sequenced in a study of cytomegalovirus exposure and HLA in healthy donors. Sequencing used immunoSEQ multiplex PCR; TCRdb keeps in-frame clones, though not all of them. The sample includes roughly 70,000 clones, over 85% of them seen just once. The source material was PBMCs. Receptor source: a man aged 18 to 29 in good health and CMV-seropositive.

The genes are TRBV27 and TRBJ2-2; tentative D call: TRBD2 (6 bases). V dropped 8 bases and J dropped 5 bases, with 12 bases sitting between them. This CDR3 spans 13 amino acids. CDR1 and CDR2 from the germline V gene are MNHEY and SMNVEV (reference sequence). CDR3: CASGLSLTGELFF. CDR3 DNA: TGTGCCAGCGGACTATCCTTAACCGGGGAGCTGTTTTTT.

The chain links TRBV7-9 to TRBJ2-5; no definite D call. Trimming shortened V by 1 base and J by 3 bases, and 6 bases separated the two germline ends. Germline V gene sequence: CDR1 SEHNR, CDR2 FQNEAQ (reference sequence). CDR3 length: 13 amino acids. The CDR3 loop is CASSLVVEETQYF. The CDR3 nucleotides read TGTGCCAGCAGCTTAGTCGTTGAAGAGACCCAGTACTTC.

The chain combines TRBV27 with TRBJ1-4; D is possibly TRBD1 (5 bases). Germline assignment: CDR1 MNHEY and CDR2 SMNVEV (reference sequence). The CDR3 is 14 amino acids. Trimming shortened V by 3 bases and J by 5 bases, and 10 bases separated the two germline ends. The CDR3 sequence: CASSFGGANEKLFF. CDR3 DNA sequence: TGTGCCAGCAGTTTCGGGGGTGCCAATGAAAAACTGTTTTTT.

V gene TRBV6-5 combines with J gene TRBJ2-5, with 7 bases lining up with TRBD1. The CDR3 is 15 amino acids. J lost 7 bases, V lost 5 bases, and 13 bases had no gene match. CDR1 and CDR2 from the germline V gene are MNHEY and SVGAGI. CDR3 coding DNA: TGTGCCAGCAGTCCCCAACAGGGGCCCAGGTCGACCCAGTACTTC. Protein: CASSPQQGPRSTQYF.

CDR3 in amino acids: CASSLGQVGSYEQYF. The CDR3 coding sequence is TGCGCCAGCAGCCTGGGACAGGTTGGGTCCTACGAGCAGTACTTC. This chain uses TRBV5-1 with TRBJ2-7; TRBD1 aligns across 8 bases. The CDR3 extends over 15 amino acids. V was pared by 4 bases and J by 1 base, with 7 bases of the junction left unmatched. Germline V lookup: CDR1 SGHRS, CDR2 YFSETQ.

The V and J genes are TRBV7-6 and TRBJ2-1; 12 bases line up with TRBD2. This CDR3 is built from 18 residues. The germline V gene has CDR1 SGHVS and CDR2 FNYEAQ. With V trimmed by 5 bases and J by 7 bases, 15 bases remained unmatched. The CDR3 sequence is CASSPFPGTSGSENEQFF. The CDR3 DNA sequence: TGTGCCAGCAGCCCCTTTCCCGGGACTAGCGGGTCAGAGAATGAGCAGTTCTTC.

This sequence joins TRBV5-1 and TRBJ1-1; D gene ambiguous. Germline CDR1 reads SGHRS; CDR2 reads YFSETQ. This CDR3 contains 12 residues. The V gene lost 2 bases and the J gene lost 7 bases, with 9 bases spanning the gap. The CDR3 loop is CASSFLAGEAFF. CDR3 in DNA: TGCGCCAGCAGCTTCTTGGCAGGTGAAGCTTTCTTT.

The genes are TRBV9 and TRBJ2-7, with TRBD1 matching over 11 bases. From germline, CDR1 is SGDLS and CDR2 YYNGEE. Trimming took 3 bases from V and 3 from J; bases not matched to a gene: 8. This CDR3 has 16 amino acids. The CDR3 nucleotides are TGTGCCAGCAGCGCCTATCCCGGGACAGGGGGCTACGAGCAGTACTTC. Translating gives CASSAYPGTGGYEQYF.

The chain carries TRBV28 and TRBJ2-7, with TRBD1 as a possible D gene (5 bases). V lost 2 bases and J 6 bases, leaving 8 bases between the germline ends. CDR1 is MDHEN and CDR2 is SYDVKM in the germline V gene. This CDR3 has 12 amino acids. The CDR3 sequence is CASSLPQGEQYF. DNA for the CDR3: TGTGCCAGCAGTTTACCTCAGGGCGAGCAGTACTTC.

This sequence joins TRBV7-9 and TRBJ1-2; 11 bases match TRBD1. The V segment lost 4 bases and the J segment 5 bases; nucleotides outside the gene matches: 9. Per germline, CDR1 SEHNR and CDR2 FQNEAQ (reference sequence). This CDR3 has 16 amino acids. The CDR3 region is CASSWDRGEPVYGYTF. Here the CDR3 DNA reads TGTGCCAGCAGCTGGGACAGGGGGGAACCCGTTTATGGCTACACCTTC. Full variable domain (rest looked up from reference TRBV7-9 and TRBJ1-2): DTGVSQNPRHKITKRGQNVTFRCDPISEHNRLYWYRQTLGQGPEFLTYFQNEAQLEKSRLLSDRFSAERPKGSFSTLEIQRTEQGDSAMYLCASSWDRGEPVYGYTFGSGTRLTVV.

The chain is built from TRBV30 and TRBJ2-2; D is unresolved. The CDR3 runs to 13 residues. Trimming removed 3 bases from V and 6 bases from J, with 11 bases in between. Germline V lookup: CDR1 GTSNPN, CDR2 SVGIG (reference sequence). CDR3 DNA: TGTGCCTGGAGCCGAGGCGATCCCGGGGAGCTGTTTTTT. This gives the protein CAWSRGDPGELFF.

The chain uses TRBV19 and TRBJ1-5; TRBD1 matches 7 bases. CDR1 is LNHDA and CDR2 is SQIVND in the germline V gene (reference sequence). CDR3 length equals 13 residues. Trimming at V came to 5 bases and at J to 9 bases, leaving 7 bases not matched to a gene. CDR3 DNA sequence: TGTGCCAGTAGTGCCCAGCAGGGGGGGCCCCAGCATTTT. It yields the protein CASSAQQGGPQHF.

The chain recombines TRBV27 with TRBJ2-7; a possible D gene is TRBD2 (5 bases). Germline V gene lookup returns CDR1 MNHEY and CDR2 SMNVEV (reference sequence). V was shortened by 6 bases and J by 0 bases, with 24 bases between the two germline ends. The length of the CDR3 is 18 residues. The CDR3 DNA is TGTGCCAGCAGGCCTATCCGGACTGGACGGAGAAGCTCCTACGAGCAGTACTTC. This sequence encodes CASRPIRTGRRSSYEQYF.

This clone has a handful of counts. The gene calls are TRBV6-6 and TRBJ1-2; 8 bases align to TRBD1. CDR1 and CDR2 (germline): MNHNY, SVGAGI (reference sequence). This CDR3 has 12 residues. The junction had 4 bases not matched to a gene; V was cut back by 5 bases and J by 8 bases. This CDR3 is CASSRQGQGYTF. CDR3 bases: TGTGCCAGCAGTAGACAGGGGCAAGGCTACACCTTC.

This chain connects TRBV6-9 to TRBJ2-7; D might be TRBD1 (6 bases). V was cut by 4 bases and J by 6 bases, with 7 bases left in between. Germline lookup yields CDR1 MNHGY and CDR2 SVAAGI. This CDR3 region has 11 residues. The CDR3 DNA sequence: TGTGCCAGCAGTTGGGGGCCCGAGCAGTACTTC. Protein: CASSWGPEQYF.

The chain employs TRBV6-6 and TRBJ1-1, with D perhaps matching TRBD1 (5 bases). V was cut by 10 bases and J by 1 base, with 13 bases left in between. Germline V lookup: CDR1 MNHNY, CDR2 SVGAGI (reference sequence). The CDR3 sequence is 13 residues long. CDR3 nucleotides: TGTGCCACCTTGCGGGGGTGGAACACTGAAGCTTTCTTT. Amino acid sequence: CATLRGWNTEAFF.

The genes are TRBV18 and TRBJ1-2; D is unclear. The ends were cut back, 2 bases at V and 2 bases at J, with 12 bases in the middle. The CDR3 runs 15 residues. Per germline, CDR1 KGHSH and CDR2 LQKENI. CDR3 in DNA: TGTGCCAGCTCACCAGGCTGGACGGGAAACTATGGCTACACCTTC. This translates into CASSPGWTGNYGYTF.

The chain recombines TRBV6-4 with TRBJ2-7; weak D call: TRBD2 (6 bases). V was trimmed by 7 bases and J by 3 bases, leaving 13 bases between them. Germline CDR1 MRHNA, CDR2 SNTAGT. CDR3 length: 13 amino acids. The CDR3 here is CASTRDSIYEQYF. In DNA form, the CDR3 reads TGTGCCAGCACCCGGGACTCAATCTACGAGCAGTACTTC.

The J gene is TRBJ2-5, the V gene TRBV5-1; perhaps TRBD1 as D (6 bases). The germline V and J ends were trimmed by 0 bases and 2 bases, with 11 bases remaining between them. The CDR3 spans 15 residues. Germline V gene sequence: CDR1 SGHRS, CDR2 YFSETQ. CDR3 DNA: TGCGCCAGCAGCTTGGTCCCGGGACAACAAGAGACCCAGTACTTC. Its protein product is CASSLVPGQQETQYF.

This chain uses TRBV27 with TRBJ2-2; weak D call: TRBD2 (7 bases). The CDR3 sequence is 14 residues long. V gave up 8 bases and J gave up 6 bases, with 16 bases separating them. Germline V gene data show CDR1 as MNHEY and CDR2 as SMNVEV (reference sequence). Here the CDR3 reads CASGLGGSAGELFF. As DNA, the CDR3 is TGTGCCAGCGGACTAGGGGGGTCGGCCGGGGAGCTGTTTTTT.

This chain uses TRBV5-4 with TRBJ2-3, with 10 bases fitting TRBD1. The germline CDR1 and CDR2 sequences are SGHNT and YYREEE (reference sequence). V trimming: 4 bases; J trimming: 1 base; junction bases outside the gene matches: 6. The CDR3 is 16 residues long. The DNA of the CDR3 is TGTGCCAGCAGCGAGGGGACAGGGGACGGCACAGATACGCAGTATTTT. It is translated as CASSEGTGDGTDTQYF.

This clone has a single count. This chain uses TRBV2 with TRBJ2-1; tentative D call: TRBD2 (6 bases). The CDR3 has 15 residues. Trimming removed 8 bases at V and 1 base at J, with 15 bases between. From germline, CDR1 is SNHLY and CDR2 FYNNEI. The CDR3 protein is CASSSATSSYNEQFF. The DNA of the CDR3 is TGTGCCAGCTCTAGCGCCACCTCATCCTACAATGAGCAGTTCTTC.

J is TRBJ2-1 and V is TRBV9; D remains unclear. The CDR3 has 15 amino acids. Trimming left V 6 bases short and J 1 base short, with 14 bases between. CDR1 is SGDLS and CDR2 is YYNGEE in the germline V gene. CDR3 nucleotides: TGTGCCAGCACCCTAGGCCTTGGGTCCTACAATGAGCAGTTCTTC. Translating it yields CASTLGLGSYNEQFF.

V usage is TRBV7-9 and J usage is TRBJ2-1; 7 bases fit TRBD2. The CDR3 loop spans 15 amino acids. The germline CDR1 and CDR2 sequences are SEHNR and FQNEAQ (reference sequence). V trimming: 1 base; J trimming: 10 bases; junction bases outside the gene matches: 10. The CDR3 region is CASSLVGGSLEEQFF. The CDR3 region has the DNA TGTGCCAGCAGCTTAGTAGGCGGGAGTCTCGAGGAGCAGTTCTTC.

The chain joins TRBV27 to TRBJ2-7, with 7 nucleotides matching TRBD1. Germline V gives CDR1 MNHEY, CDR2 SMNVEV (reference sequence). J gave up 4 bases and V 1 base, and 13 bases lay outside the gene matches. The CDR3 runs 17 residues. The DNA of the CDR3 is TGTGCCAGCAGTTTATTGGCCGGGACAGTGACTGGGTACGAGCAGTACTTC. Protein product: CASSLLAGTVTGYEQYF.

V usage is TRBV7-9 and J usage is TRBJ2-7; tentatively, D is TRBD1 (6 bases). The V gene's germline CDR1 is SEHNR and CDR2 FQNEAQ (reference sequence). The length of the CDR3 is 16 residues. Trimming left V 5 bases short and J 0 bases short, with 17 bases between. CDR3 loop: CASSRNQGSNSYEQYF. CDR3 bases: TGTGCCAGCAGCCGAAATCAGGGGTCCAACTCCTACGAGCAGTACTTC.

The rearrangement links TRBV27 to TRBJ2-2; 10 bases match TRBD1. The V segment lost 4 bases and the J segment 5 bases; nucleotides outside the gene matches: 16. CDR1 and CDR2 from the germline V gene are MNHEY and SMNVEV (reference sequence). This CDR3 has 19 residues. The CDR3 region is CASSSPGVGQGRKTGELFF. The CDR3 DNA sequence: TGTGCCAGCAGTTCACCGGGCGTGGGACAGGGGAGGAAGACCGGGGAGCTGTTTTTT.

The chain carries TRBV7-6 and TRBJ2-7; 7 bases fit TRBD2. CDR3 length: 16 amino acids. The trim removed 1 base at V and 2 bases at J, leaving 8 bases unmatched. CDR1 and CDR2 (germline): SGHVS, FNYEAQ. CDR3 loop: CASSLDGGGGPYEQYF. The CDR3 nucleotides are TGTGCCAGCAGCTTAGACGGCGGCGGGGGACCCTACGAGCAGTACTTC.

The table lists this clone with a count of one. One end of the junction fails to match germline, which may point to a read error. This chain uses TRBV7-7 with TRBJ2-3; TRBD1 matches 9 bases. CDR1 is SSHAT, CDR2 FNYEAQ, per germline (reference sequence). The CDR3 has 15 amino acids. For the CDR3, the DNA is TGTGCTAGCAGCTTCGGGACAGGGAGCACAGATACGCAGTATTTT. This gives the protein CASSFGTGSTDTQYF.